The 6 T cell receptor beta chains given below trace back to one sample, sequenced in a study of cytomegalovirus exposure and HLA in healthy donors. Profiled with immunoSEQ multiplex PCR; TCRdb holds only in-frame clones, not every one. Among some 110,000 clones listed, roughly 86% were seen once. The material sequenced was PBMCs. Receptors originate from a man younger than 30 in good health and CMV-seronegative.

The chain combines TRBV7-2 with TRBJ2-7, with 7 bases matching TRBD2. With 3 bases clipped from V and 3 bases from J, the junction kept 5 bases outside the gene matches. Germline loops: CDR1 SGHTA, CDR2 FQGNSA. The CDR3 has 14 residues. The CDR3 coding sequence is TGTGCCAGCAGCTTCTACGGGAGGATCTACGAGCAGTACTTC. Its translation is CASSFYGRIYEQYF.

This clone has only a few counts. V and J are TRBV2 and TRBJ1-6; no definite D call. Germline values: CDR1 SNHLY, CDR2 FYNNEI. The length of the CDR3 is 17 residues. V gave up 6 bases and J gave up 0 bases, with 15 bases separating them. This CDR3 is CASREDAISSYNSPLHF. CDR3 sequence (DNA): TGTGCCAGCAGGGAGGACGCTATAAGCTCCTATAATTCACCCCTCCACTTT.

J is TRBJ1-2 and V is TRBV7-2, with TRBD1 as a possible D gene (6 bases). This CDR3 region has 13 residues. Trimming stripped 6 bases from V and 4 bases from J, with 12 bases between. Germline V gene data show CDR1 as SGHTA and CDR2 as FQGNSA. CDR3: CASSQQGSYGYTF. CDR3 coding DNA: TGTGCCAGCAGTCAACAGGGTAGCTATGGCTACACCTTC.

This rearrangement joins TRBV5-4 to TRBJ2-3, with D perhaps TRBD2 (6 bases). Germline lookup yields CDR1 SGHNT and CDR2 YYREEE (reference sequence). V lost 3 bases, J lost 5 bases, and 7 bases lay in between. The CDR3 covers 12 residues. CDR3: CASSWGGDTQYF. CDR3 nucleotides: TGTGCCAGCAGCTGGGGAGGAGATACGCAGTATTTT.

V is TRBV7-2 and J is TRBJ2-5; TRBD1 agrees at 7 bases. Trimming at V came to 1 base and at J to 0 bases, leaving 8 bases not matched to a gene. Looked up from germline, CDR1 is SGHTA and CDR2 is FQGNSA. The CDR3 has 17 amino acids. CDR3: CASSLGRDRTNQETQYF. CDR3 nucleotide sequence: TGTGCCAGCAGCTTAGGCAGGGACAGAACAAACCAAGAGACCCAGTACTTC. The variable domain in full, completed from reference TRBV7-2 and TRBJ2-5, reads GAGVSQSPSNKVTEKGKDVELRCDPISGHTALYWYRQSLGQGLEFLIYFQGNSAPDKSGLPSDRFSAERTGGSVSTLTIQRTQQEDSAVYLCASSLGRDRTNQETQYFGPGTRLLVL.

This chain connects TRBV18 to TRBJ2-7; D is perhaps TRBD1 (6 bases). This CDR3 spans 17 amino acids. Germline CDR1 is KGHSH and CDR2 is LQKENI. V was clipped by 1 base and J by 0 bases, with 16 bases between them. CDR3 sequence (DNA): TGTGCCAGCTCACCACAAGGGGGAGCGGCCGTCTCCTACGAGCAGTACTTC. This encodes CASSPQGGAAVSYEQYF.